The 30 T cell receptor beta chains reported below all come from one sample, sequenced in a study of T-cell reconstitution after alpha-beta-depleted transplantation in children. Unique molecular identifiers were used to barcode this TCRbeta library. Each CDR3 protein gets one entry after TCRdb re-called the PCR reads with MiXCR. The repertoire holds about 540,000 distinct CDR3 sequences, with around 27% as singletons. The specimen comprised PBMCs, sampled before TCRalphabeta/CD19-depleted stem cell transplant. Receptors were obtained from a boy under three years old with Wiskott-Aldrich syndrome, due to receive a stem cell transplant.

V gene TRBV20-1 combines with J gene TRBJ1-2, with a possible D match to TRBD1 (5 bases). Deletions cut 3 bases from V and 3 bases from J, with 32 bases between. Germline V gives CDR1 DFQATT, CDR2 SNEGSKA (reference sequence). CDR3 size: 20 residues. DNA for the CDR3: TGCAGTGCTAGGTCGTGGACAAGGATCACCCAAAATACCCCAGACTATGGCTACACCTTC. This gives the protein CSARSWTRITQNTPDYGYTF.

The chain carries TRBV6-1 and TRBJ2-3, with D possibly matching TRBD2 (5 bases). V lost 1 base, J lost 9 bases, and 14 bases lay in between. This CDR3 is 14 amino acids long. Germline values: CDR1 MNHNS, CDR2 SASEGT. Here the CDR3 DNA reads TGTGCCAGCAGTGAAGGACGCGGGTCAGGCACGCAGTATTTT. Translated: CASSEGRGSGTQYF.

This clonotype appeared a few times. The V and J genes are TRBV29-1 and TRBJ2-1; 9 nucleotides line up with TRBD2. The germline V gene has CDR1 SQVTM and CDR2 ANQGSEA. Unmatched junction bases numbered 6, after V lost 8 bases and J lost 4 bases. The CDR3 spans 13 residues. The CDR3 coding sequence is TGCAGCTATACTAGCGGGCTATACAATGAGCAGTTCTTC. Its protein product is CSYTSGLYNEQFF.

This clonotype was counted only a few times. CDR3 nucleotide sequence: TGCAGTGGACAGATGAACACTGAAGCTTTCTTT. It yields the protein CSGQMNTEAFF. V and J are TRBV20-1 and TRBJ1-1; D possibly corresponds to TRBD1 (5 bases). CDR3 length equals 11 residues. V was pared by 7 bases and J by 0 bases, with 6 bases between. Germline values: CDR1 DFQATT, CDR2 SNEGSKA (reference sequence).

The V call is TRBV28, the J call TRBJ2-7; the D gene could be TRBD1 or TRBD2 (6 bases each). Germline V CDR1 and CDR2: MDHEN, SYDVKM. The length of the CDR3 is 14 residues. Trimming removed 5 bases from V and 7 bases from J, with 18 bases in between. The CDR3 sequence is CASSPGALFGEQYF. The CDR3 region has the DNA TGTGCCAGCAGTCCGGGGGCGCTTTTTGGTGAGCAGTACTTC. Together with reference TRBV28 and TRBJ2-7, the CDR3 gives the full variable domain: DVKVTQSSRYLVKRTGEKVFLECVQDMDHENMFWYRQDPGLGLRLIYFSYDVKMKEKGDIPEGYSVSREKKERFSLILESASTNQTSMYLCASSPGALFGEQYFGPGTRLTVT.

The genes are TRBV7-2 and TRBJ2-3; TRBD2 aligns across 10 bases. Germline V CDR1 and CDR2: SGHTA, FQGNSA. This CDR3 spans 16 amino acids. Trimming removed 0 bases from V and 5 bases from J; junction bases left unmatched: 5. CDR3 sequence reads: CASSLALAGGQDTQYF. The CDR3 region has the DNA TGTGCCAGCAGCTTAGCTTTAGCGGGAGGTCAAGATACGCAGTATTTT.

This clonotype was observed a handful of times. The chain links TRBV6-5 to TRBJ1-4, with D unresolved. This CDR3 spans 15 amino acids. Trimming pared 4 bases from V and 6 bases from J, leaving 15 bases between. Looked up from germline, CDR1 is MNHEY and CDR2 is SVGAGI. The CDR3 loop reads CASSSLGLRDEKLFF. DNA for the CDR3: TGTGCCAGCAGTTCTTTAGGGTTAAGGGATGAAAAACTGTTTTTT.

CDR3 in amino acids: CASNRGGRDIQYF. Written as DNA, the CDR3 is TGTGCCAGCAATAGGGGCGGGAGGGACATTCAGTACTTC. J is TRBJ2-4 and V is TRBV6-6, with 9 bases that match TRBD2. There are 13 residues in the CDR3. Germline trimming cut 7 bases from V and 8 bases from J; bases unmatched to any gene: 6. CDR1 MNHNY and CDR2 SVGAGI come from the germline V gene (reference sequence).

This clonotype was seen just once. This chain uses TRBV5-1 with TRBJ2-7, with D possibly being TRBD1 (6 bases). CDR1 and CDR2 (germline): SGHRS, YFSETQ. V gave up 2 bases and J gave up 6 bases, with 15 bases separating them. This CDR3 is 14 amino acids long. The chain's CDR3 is CASSLQGTWSEQYF. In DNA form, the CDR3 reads TGCGCCAGCAGCTTACAGGGTACTTGGTCCGAGCAGTACTTC. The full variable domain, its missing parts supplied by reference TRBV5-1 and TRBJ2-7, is KAGVTQTPRYLIKTRGQQVTLSCSPISGHRSVSWYQQTPGQGLQFLFEYFSETQRNKGNFPGRFSGRQFSNSRSEMNVSTLELGDSALYLCASSLQGTWSEQYFGPGTRLTVT.

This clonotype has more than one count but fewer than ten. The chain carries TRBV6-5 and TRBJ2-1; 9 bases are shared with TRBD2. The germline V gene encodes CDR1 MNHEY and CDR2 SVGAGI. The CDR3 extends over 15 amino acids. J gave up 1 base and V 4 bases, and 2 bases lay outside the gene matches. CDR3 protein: CASSFAGGSYNEQFF. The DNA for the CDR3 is TGTGCCAGCAGTTTCGCGGGAGGGTCCTACAATGAGCAGTTCTTC.

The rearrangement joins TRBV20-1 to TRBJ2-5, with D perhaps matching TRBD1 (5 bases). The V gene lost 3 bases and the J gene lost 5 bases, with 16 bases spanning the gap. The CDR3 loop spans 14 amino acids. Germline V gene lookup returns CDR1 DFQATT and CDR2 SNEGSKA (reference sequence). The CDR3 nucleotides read TGCAGTGCTAGTGCGCAGGGCCAAAGGGAGACCCAGTACTTC. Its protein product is CSASAQGQRETQYF.

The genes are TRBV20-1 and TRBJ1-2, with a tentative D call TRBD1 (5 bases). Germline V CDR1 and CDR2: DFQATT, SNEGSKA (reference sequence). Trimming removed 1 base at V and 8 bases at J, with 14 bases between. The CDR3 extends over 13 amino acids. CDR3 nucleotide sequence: TGCAGTGCTAGAGTCGGGACTGCTTGGGGCTACACCTTC. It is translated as CSARVGTAWGYTF.

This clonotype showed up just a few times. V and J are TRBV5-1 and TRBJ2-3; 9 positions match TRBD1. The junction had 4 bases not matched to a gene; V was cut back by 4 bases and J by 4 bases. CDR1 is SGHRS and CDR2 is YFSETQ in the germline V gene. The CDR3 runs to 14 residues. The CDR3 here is CASSGWTGADTQYF. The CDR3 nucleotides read TGCGCCAGCAGCGGATGGACAGGGGCAGATACGCAGTATTTT.

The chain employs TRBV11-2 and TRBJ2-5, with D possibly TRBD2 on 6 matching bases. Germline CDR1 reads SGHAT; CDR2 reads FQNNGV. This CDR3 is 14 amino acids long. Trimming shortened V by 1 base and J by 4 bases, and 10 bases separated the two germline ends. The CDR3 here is CASSLVDGGETQYF. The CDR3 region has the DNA TGTGCCAGCAGCTTAGTGGACGGGGGAGAGACCCAGTACTTC.

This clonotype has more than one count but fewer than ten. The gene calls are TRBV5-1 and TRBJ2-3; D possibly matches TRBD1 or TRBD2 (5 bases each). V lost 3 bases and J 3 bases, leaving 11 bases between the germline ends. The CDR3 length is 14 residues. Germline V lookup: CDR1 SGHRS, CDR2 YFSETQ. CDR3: CASSYRDLTDTQYF. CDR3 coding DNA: TGCGCCAGCAGCTATCGGGACCTGACAGATACGCAGTATTTT.

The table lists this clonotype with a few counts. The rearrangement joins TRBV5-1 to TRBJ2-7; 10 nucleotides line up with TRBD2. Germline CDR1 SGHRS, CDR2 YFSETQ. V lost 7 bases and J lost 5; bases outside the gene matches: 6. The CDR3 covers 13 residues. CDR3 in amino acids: CASRLAGVDEQYF. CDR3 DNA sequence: TGCGCCAGCCGGCTAGCGGGAGTAGACGAGCAGTACTTC. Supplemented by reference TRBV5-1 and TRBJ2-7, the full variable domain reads KAGVTQTPRYLIKTRGQQVTLSCSPISGHRSVSWYQQTPGQGLQFLFEYFSETQRNKGNFPGRFSGRQFSNSRSEMNVSTLELGDSALYLCASRLAGVDEQYFGPGTRLTVT.

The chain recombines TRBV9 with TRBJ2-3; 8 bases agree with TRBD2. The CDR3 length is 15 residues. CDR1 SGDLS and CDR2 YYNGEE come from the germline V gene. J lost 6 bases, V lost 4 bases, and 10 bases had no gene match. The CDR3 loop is CASSSSGKKGDTQYF. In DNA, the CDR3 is TGTGCCAGCAGCAGTAGCGGGAAGAAAGGGGATACGCAGTATTTT.

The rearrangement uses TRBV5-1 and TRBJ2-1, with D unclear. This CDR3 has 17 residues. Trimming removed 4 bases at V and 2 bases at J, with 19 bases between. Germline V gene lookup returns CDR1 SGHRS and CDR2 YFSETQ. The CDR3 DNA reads TGCGCCAGCAGCAAAGCCTCCATGATTCCAGCCTACAATGAGCAGTTCTTC. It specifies CASSKASMIPAYNEQFF.

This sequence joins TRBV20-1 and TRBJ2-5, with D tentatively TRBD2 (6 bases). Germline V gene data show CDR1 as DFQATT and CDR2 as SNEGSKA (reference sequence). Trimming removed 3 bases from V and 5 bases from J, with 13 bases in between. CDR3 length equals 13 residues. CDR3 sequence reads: CSASNGSAETQYF. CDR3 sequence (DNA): TGCAGTGCTAGCAACGGGAGTGCGGAGACCCAGTACTTC.

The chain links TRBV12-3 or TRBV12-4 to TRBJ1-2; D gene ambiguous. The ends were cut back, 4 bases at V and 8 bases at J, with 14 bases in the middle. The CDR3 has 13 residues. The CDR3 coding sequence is TGTGCCAGCAGTTCGGACTCAGTGGGGGGCTACACCTTC. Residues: CASSSDSVGGYTF.

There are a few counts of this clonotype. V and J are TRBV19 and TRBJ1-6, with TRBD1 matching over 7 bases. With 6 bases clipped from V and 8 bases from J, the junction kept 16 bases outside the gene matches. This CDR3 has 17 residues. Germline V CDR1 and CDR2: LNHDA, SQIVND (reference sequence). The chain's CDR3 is CASRLHGNRDSYSPLHF. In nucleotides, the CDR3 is TGTGCCAGTAGACTACACGGAAACCGGGACAGCTATTCACCCCTCCACTTT. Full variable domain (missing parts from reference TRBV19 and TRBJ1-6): DGGITQSPKYLFRKEGQNVTLSCEQNLNHDAMYWYRQDPGQGLRLIYYSQIVNDFQKGDIAEGYSVSREKKESFPLTVTSAQKNPTAFYLCASRLHGNRDSYSPLHFGNGTRLTVT.

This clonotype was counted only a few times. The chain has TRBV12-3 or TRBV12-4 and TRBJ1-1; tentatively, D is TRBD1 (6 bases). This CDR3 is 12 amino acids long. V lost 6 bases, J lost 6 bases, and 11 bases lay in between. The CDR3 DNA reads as TGTGCCAGCAGCCTAGGACAGCCTGAAGCTTTCTTT. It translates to CASSLGQPEAFF.

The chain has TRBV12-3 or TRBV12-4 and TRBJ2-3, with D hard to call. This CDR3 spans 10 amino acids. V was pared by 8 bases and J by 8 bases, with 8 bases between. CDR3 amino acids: CASAIVTQYF. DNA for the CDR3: TGTGCCAGCGCGATAGTTACGCAGTATTTT.

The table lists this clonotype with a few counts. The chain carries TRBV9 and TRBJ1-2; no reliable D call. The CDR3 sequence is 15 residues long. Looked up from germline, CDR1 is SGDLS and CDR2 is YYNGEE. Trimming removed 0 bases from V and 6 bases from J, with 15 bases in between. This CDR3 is CASSVDSFIYDGYTF. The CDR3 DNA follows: TGTGCCAGCAGCGTAGATAGCTTTATATACGATGGCTACACCTTC.

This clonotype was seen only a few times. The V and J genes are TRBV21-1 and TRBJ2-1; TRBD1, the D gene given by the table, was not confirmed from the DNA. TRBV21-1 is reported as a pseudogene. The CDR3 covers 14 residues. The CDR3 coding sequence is TGTGCCAGCAGCAAAGCGGGGGGCAGCAATGAGCAGTTCTTC. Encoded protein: CASSKAGGSNEQFF.

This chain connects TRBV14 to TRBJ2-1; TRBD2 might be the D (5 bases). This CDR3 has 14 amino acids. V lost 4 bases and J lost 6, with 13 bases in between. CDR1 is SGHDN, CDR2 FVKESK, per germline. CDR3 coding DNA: TGTGCCAGCAGCCTAGGAGGTAGACTCAATGAGCAGTTCTTC. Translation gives CASSLGGRLNEQFF.

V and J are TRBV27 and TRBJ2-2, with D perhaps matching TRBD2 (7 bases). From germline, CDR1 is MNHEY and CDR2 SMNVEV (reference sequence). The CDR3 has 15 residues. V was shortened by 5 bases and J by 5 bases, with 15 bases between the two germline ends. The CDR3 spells CASSLVGGPTGELFF. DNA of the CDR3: TGTGCCAGCAGTCTCGTGGGGGGGCCTACCGGGGAGCTGTTTTTT.

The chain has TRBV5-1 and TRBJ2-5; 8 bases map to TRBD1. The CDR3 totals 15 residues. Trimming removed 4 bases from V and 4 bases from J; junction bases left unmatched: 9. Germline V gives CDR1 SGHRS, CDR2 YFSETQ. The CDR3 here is CASSRNGQGRETQYF. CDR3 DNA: TGCGCCAGCAGCCGTAACGGACAGGGTAGAGAGACCCAGTACTTC.

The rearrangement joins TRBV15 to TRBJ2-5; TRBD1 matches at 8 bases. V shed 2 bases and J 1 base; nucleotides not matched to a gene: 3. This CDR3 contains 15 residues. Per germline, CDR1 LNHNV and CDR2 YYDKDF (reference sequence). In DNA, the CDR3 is TGTGCCACCAGCAGAACCCAGGGGGCCCAAGAGACCCAGTACTTC. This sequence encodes CATSRTQGAQETQYF.

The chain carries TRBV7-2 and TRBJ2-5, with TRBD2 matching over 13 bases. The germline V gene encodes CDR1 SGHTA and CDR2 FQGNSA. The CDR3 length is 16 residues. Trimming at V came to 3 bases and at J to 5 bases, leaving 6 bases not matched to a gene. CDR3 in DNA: TGTGCCAGCAGCTTCCGGACTAGCGGGAGTGGGGAGACCCAGTACTTC. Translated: CASSFRTSGSGETQYF.